The next 27 T cell receptor beta chains were all read from a single sample in a study of T cell responses to AZD1222 COVID-19 vaccine. Here immunoSEQ multiplex PCR was the method, and the copy in TCRdb shows in-frame clones only, minus some. The data hold over 65,000 clones, with about 90% observed a single time. Sequencing was performed on peripheral blood, taken on day 0 of MenACWY control vaccination. Receptor source: an adult in good health.

This chain joins TRBV24-1 and TRBJ2-1, with D tentatively TRBD1 or TRBD2 (5 bases each). Germline V gene sequence: CDR1 KGHDR, CDR2 SFDVKD. The V and J ends lost 5 bases and 0 bases respectively, with 13 bases between them. CDR3 size: 16 residues. The CDR3 loop reads CATSVSPGSSYNEQFF. CDR3 DNA: TGTGCCACCAGTGTATCCCCAGGGAGCTCCTACAATGAGCAGTTCTTC.

This chain joins TRBV11-2 and TRBJ2-5; D uncertain. This CDR3 is 12 amino acids long. Deletions cut 0 bases from V and 10 bases from J, with 9 bases between. Germline V gene lookup returns CDR1 SGHAT and CDR2 FQNNGV. CDR3 in amino acids: CASSLDFESQYF. Written as DNA, the CDR3 is TGTGCCAGCAGCTTAGATTTCGAAAGCCAGTACTTC.

J is TRBJ2-2 and V is TRBV7-8; 9 bases map to TRBD2. The J segment lost 1 base and the V segment lost 3 bases, leaving 3 bases of the junction unmatched. Germline loops: CDR1 SGHVS, CDR2 FQNEAQ. CDR3 length: 16 amino acids. CDR3 in amino acids: CASSLPTSGNTGELFF. The CDR3 DNA follows: TGTGCCAGCAGCTTGCCGACTAGCGGGAACACCGGGGAGCTGTTTTTT.

This chain connects TRBV9 to TRBJ2-7; D might be TRBD2 (7 bases). V dropped 4 bases and J dropped 4 bases, with 21 bases sitting between them. The length of the CDR3 is 16 residues. In germline, CDR1 is SGDLS, CDR2 YYNGEE. This CDR3 is CASSPTPGGWVYEQYF. The CDR3, as DNA: TGTGCCAGCAGCCCAACGCCGGGGGGCTGGGTGTACGAGCAGTACTTC.

The chain is built from TRBV28 and TRBJ2-2; the D is unclear. The CDR3 sequence is 16 residues long. V shed 3 bases and J shed 0 bases, with 11 bases lying between them. Germline lookup yields CDR1 MDHEN and CDR2 SYDVKM. The CDR3 DNA sequence: TGTGCCAGCAGTTTTGTGCTGGGCTCGAACACCGGGGAGCTGTTTTTT. Its translation: CASSFVLGSNTGELFF. The entire variable domain, with the rest obtained from reference TRBV28 and TRBJ2-2, is as follows: DVKVTQSSRYLVKRTGEKVFLECVQDMDHENMFWYRQDPGLGLRLIYFSYDVKMKEKGDIPEGYSVSREKKERFSLILESASTNQTSMYLCASSFVLGSNTGELFFGEGSRLTVL.

The chain couples TRBV7-2 to TRBJ1-2; D gene uncertain. V was pared by 1 base and J by 2 bases, with 8 bases between. CDR1 is SGHTA and CDR2 is FQGNSA in the germline V gene. CDR3 length: 14 residues. CDR3 amino acids: CASSLERNNYGYTF. The CDR3 DNA reads TGTGCCAGCAGCTTAGAGCGGAACAACTATGGCTACACCTTC.

The chain employs TRBV5-1 and TRBJ1-2, with D possibly TRBD1 on 5 matching bases. The CDR3 runs 13 residues. V lost 0 bases and J lost 6, with 9 bases in between. Per the germline V gene, CDR1 is SGHRS and CDR2 is YFSETQ. CDR3 sequence reads: CASSLEAGNGYTF. CDR3 bases: TGCGCCAGCAGCTTGGAGGCAGGGAATGGCTACACCTTC.

This clone appeared once. This rearrangement joins TRBV19 to TRBJ2-5; 7 nucleotides align to TRBD2. V lost 6 bases, J lost 4 bases, and 8 bases stayed unmatched. The CDR3 sequence is 14 residues long. Germline V CDR1 and CDR2: LNHDA, SQIVND (reference sequence). The CDR3 bases are TGTGCCAGTAGAACGGGGGGTCCTGGAGAGACCCAGTACTTC. It translates to CASRTGGPGETQYF.

On this clone: The junction and the germline gene differ at one end; a read error may be behind it. The chain has TRBV7-7 and TRBJ2-7; no reliable D call. Germline V gene sequence: CDR1 SSHAT, CDR2 FNYEAQ (reference sequence). The CDR3 loop spans 12 amino acids. In DNA form, the CDR3 reads TGTGCTAGCAGCTTAAGTAGGGCTGAGCAGTACTTC. This encodes CASSLSRAEQYF.

This clone occurred once. The CDR3 spells CASSQTPSQGLGNSPLHF. The CDR3 nucleotides are TGTGCCAGCAGCCAAACTCCTAGTCAGGGGCTAGGGAATTCACCCCTCCACTTT. The J gene is TRBJ1-6, the V gene TRBV3-1 (or the pseudogene TRBV3-2); tentative D call: TRBD1 (6 bases). The CDR3 is made up of 18 amino acids. Trimming cost V 2 bases and J 7 bases, with 21 bases left between them. Germline loops: CDR1 LGHDT, CDR2 YNNKEL (reference sequence).

The rearrangement links TRBV11-2 to TRBJ2-5; no clear D gene. Trimming left V 8 bases short and J 5 bases short, with 9 bases between. This CDR3 region has 11 residues. The germline V gene encodes CDR1 SGHAT and CDR2 FQNNGV. The CDR3: CASGRGETQYF. DNA for the CDR3: TGTGCCAGCGGACGCGGTGAGACCCAGTACTTC.

This rearrangement joins TRBV11-2 to TRBJ1-2; 7 positions match TRBD1. Germline CDR1 and CDR2: SGHAT and FQNNGV. The J segment lost 1 base and the V segment lost 3 bases, leaving 5 bases of the junction unmatched. The CDR3 covers 15 residues. In DNA, the CDR3 is TGTGCCAGCAGCTTTGCAGGGGGGAGTAACTATGGCTACACCTTC. This translates into CASSFAGGSNYGYTF.

The chain links TRBV7-2 to TRBJ2-2; TRBD1 aligns across 10 bases. The CDR3 sequence is 16 residues long. Looked up from germline, CDR1 is SGHTA and CDR2 is FQGNSA. Unmatched junction bases numbered 7, after V lost 4 bases and J lost 5 bases. CDR3: CASSSRDRGLTGELFF. CDR3 nucleotides: TGTGCCAGCAGCTCCAGAGACAGGGGGCTGACCGGGGAGCTGTTTTTT.

The chain is built from TRBV6-5 and TRBJ1-1; D is unclear. The CDR3 contains 11 residues. From germline, CDR1 is MNHEY and CDR2 SVGAGI. V lost 8 bases to trimming and J lost 5 bases, with 9 bases between them. The CDR3: CASGEWTEAFF. DNA of the CDR3: TGTGCCAGCGGGGAGTGGACTGAAGCTTTCTTT.

The rearrangement joins TRBV7-2 to TRBJ2-4; TRBD1 agrees at 7 bases. Germline assignment: CDR1 SGHTA and CDR2 FQGNSA. The CDR3 is 16 amino acids. Losses at the gene ends were 0 bases for V and 7 bases for J; bases not matched to a gene: 9. The CDR3 loop reads CASSLAKTGSFNIQYF. The CDR3 DNA sequence: TGTGCCAGCAGCTTAGCGAAGACAGGGTCTTTCAACATTCAGTACTTC.

The rearrangement links TRBV12-3 or TRBV12-4 to TRBJ1-4; D remains ambiguous. The CDR3 length is 13 residues. The germline V and J ends were trimmed by 6 bases and 8 bases, with 13 bases remaining between them. Here the CDR3 DNA reads TGTGCCAGCAGGCGAGAGAGCGGGGAAAAACTGTTTTTT. This codes for CASRRESGEKLFF.

The chain links TRBV11-1 to TRBJ1-2; D is perhaps TRBD1 (5 bases). The CDR3 has 13 residues. Germline values: CDR1 SGHAT, CDR2 FQDESV (reference sequence). Trimming shortened V by 2 bases and J by 2 bases, and 6 bases separated the two germline ends. CDR3 sequence reads: CASSLRTNYGYTF. CDR3 DNA sequence: TGTGCCAGCAGCTTAAGGACAAACTATGGCTACACCTTC. Full variable domain (missing parts from reference TRBV11-1 and TRBJ1-2): EAEVAQSPRYKITEKSQAVAFWCDPISGHATLYWYRQILGQGPELLVQFQDESVVDDSQLPKDRFSAERLKGVDSTLKIQPAELGDSAMYLCASSLRTNYGYTFGSGTRLTVV.

The CDR3 sequence: CASSSLSPGHLSEQYF. The CDR3 coding sequence is TGTGCCAGCAGCTCCCTAAGCCCGGGACACCTCAGCGAGCAGTACTTC. This chain connects TRBV28 to TRBJ2-7; D perhaps matches TRBD1 (6 bases). There are 16 residues in the CDR3. V lost 6 bases, J lost 6 bases, and 24 bases lay in between. Germline CDR1 reads MDHEN; CDR2 reads SYDVKM.

The V and J genes are TRBV29-1 and TRBJ1-6, with 7 nucleotides matching TRBD1. Trimming took 4 bases from V and 8 from J; bases not matched to a gene: 8. Germline values: CDR1 SQVTM, CDR2 ANQGSEA. This CDR3 contains 14 residues. CDR3 sequence (DNA): TGCAGCGTTGCCCCGCAGGGGGACTATTCACCCCTCCACTTT. Translated, it gives CSVAPQGDYSPLHF.

This chain joins TRBV11-2 and TRBJ2-7, with 7 bases that match TRBD2. CDR3 length: 15 residues. V was pared by 5 bases and J by 7 bases, with 14 bases of the junction left unmatched. Germline lookup yields CDR1 SGHAT and CDR2 FQNNGV. In DNA form, the CDR3 reads TGTGCCAGCAGCCAAACTAGCGACCCTACGTCTGAGCAGTACTTC. Translated, it gives CASSQTSDPTSEQYF.

This chain uses TRBV29-1 with TRBJ2-2; no clear D. Looked up from germline, CDR1 is SQVTM and CDR2 is ANQGSEA. The CDR3 totals 13 residues. V lost 5 bases, J lost 1 base, and 8 bases lay in between. The CDR3 DNA reads TGCAGCGTTCAGAGGATGAACACCGGGGAGCTGTTTTTT. Translated, it gives CSVQRMNTGELFF.

The gene calls are TRBV18 and TRBJ2-7, with a weak D call TRBD2 (5 bases). The CDR3 runs to 15 residues. CDR1 and CDR2 from the germline V gene are KGHSH and LQKENI. The V end was cut by 0 bases, the J end by 3 bases, with 12 bases between. In DNA, the CDR3 is TGTGCCAGCTCACCACCGGGAGCGGTGATCTACGAGCAGTACTTC. Residues: CASSPPGAVIYEQYF.

The J gene is TRBJ2-5, the V gene TRBV5-1; TRBD1 aligns across 8 bases. The CDR3 contains 15 residues. J lost 5 bases, V lost 0 bases, and 6 bases had no gene match. CDR1 is SGHRS and CDR2 is YFSETQ in the germline V gene. The CDR3 bases are TGCGCCAGCAGCTTGGCACCAGGGGGCTCGGAGACCCAGTACTTC. Amino acids: CASSLAPGGSETQYF.

The chain employs TRBV25-1 and TRBJ2-5; D possibly corresponds to TRBD1 (6 bases). CDR1 MGHDK and CDR2 SYGVNS come from the germline V gene. The CDR3 contains 15 residues. Trimming stripped 0 bases from V and 2 bases from J, with 10 bases between. CDR3 nucleotide sequence: TGTGCCAGCAGTGAATATAATCAGGGGCAAGAGACCCAGTACTTC. Translation gives CASSEYNQGQETQYF.

V usage is TRBV28 and J usage is TRBJ1-5; TRBD1 matches 8 bases. Germline lookup yields CDR1 MDHEN and CDR2 SYDVKM. V was clipped by 5 bases and J by 5 bases; unmatched bases: 5. The CDR3 covers 14 residues. As DNA, the CDR3 is TGTGCCAGCAGTCGGACAGGGTTGTATCAGCCCCAGCATTTT. Residues: CASSRTGLYQPQHF.

The chain links TRBV27 to TRBJ1-6, with TRBD1 identical over 8 bases. The CDR3 has 15 amino acids. The germline V gene has CDR1 MNHEY and CDR2 SMNVEV (reference sequence). The J segment lost 7 bases and the V segment lost 6 bases, leaving 8 bases of the junction unmatched. CDR3 nucleotides: TGTGCCAGCAGAAATACAGGGGGAGGAAATTCACCCCTCCACTTT. Encoded protein: CASRNTGGGNSPLHF.

The chain links TRBV3-1 (or the pseudogene TRBV3-2) to TRBJ2-1; D unresolved. V shed 4 bases and J shed 8 bases, with 18 bases lying between them. This CDR3 comprises 15 residues. Germline V CDR1 and CDR2: LGHDT, YNNKEL (reference sequence). The CDR3 is CASSPRPLYRDEQFF. In nucleotides, the CDR3 is TGTGCCAGCAGCCCCCGTCCTCTCTATCGGGATGAGCAGTTCTTC.